A single sample is the source of the 24 T cell receptor beta chains below, sequenced in a study of blood T cell repertoires in COVID-19. Some clones are missing from TCRdb's copy, which holds only in-frame ones; the method was immunoSEQ multiplex PCR. The data show 200,000 to 250,000 clones, approximately 86% seen once. Sequenced sample: peripheral blood. The receptors shown here come from a man between 60 and 75 years old with acute or convalescent COVID-19.

The V and J genes are TRBV2 and TRBJ2-1; no clear D gene. Germline V gene data show CDR1 as SNHLY and CDR2 as FYNNEI. V was cut by 0 bases and J by 8 bases, with 2 bases left in between. The CDR3 sequence is 11 residues long. This CDR3 is CASSEAYEQFF. CDR3 nucleotide sequence: TGTGCCAGCAGTGAAGCCTATGAGCAGTTCTTC.

The chain has TRBV6-5 and TRBJ1-1; possibly TRBD1 for D (6 bases). The CDR3 runs 13 residues. The germline V gene has CDR1 MNHEY and CDR2 SVGAGI. Deletions cut 6 bases from V and 4 bases from J, with 12 bases between. Here the CDR3 reads CASRFTGSTEAFF. The CDR3 nucleotides read TGTGCCAGCAGATTTACAGGGAGCACTGAAGCTTTCTTT.

The chain uses TRBV18 and TRBJ2-7; 9 bases match TRBD1. The CDR3 loop spans 15 amino acids. The germline V gene encodes CDR1 KGHSH and CDR2 LQKENI. J lost 4 bases, V lost 4 bases, and 8 bases had no gene match. CDR3 residues: CASSQLPTGGYEQYF. The CDR3 nucleotides are TGTGCCAGCTCACAGTTGCCGACAGGGGGGTACGAGCAGTACTTC.

This clone was seen a single time. The gene calls are TRBV5-1 and TRBJ2-7, with 7 bases lining up with TRBD1. With V trimmed by 4 bases and J by 7 bases, 5 bases remained unmatched. Germline V CDR1 and CDR2: SGHRS, YFSETQ. The CDR3 loop spans 12 amino acids. The CDR3 loop reads CASSPGQVEQYF. CDR3 bases: TGCGCCAGCAGCCCTGGACAGGTTGAGCAGTACTTC.

The V gene is TRBV24-1, the J gene TRBJ2-1, with 9 bases aligning to TRBD2. The CDR3 is 13 amino acids. Germline CDR1 and CDR2: KGHDR and SFDVKD. V shed 9 bases and J 4 bases; nucleotides not matched to a gene: 3. The CDR3 DNA is TGTGCCACCGCGGGGGGGCTGTACAATGAGCAGTTCTTC. As protein: CATAGGLYNEQFF.

The V and J genes are TRBV4-3 and TRBJ2-5; a weak D match, TRBD2 (7 bases). V lost 1 base, J lost 5 bases, and 14 bases lay in between. The length of the CDR3 is 15 residues. Germline V gives CDR1 LGHNA, CDR2 YSLEER. The CDR3 region has the DNA TGCGCCAGCAGCCAAGGACGGGGGGCCGGGGAGACCCAGTACTTC. Amino acids: CASSQGRGAGETQYF.

The gene calls are TRBV24-1 and TRBJ2-1; 8 bases fit TRBD2. V was clipped by 3 bases and J by 5 bases; unmatched bases: 5. The CDR3 covers 15 residues. The V gene's germline CDR1 is KGHDR and CDR2 SFDVKD. The CDR3: CATSDPGGDHNEQFF. DNA of the CDR3: TGTGCCACCAGTGATCCCGGGGGGGACCACAATGAGCAGTTCTTC.

The chain couples TRBV18 to TRBJ1-2, with a weak D call TRBD1 (6 bases). Germline loops: CDR1 KGHSH, CDR2 LQKENI. This CDR3 contains 13 residues. Trimming left V 0 bases short and J 7 bases short, with 9 bases between. The CDR3 DNA sequence: TGTGCCAGCTCACCACCGGGAGGGGGTGGCTACACCTTC. Translated, it gives CASSPPGGGGYTF.

The count of this clone is one. J is TRBJ2-7 and V is TRBV14; D is perhaps TRBD1 (6 bases). The CDR3 runs 13 residues. Trimming took 6 bases from V and 6 from J, leaving 15 bases between them. Germline lookup yields CDR1 SGHDN and CDR2 FVKESK. The CDR3 sequence is CASRRTGIREQYF. The CDR3, as DNA: TGTGCCAGCAGACGTACAGGGATTCGCGAGCAGTACTTC. Looking up the rest from reference TRBV14 and TRBJ2-7 gives the full variable domain: EAGVTQFPSHSVIEKGQTVTLRCDPISGHDNLYWYRRVMGKEIKFLLHFVKESKQDESGMPNNRFLAERTGGTYSTLKVQPAELEDSGVYFCASRRTGIREQYFGPGTRLTVT.

The chain recombines TRBV7-2 with TRBJ2-5, with 9 nucleotides matching TRBD1. Germline CDR1 is SGHTA and CDR2 is FQGNSA. V lost 5 bases to trimming and J lost 5 bases; unmatched junction nucleotides: 6. The CDR3 sequence is 14 residues long. The CDR3 here is CASSVDRGRETQYF. In DNA form, the CDR3 reads TGTGCCAGCAGCGTCGACAGGGGGAGGGAGACCCAGTACTTC.

The chain links TRBV23-1 to TRBJ2-1, with 12 bases aligning to TRBD2. TRBV23-1 is an ORF, with its function uncertain. Unmatched junction bases numbered 14, after V lost 6 bases and J lost 8 bases. The CDR3 is 17 residues long. The CDR3 reads CASSQTLPSGGVYEQFF. CDR3 DNA: TGCGCCAGCAGCCAGACCTTGCCTAGCGGGGGGGTCTATGAGCAGTTCTTC.

This clone was picked up a small number of times. The chain joins TRBV9 to TRBJ1-4, with D perhaps TRBD1 (5 bases). The CDR3 length is 15 residues. CDR1 and CDR2 (germline): SGDLS, YYNGEE. V was pared by 0 bases and J by 4 bases, with 10 bases between. CDR3 sequence: CASSVGDSHNEKLFF. CDR3 coding DNA: TGTGCCAGCAGCGTAGGAGACAGTCATAATGAAAAACTGTTTTTT. Full variable domain (missing parts from reference TRBV9 and TRBJ1-4): DSGVTQTPKHLITATGQRVTLRCSPRSGDLSVYWYQQSLDQGLQFLIQYYNGEERAKGNILERFSAQQFPDLHSELNLSSLELGDSALYFCASSVGDSHNEKLFFGSGTQLSVL.

This chain joins TRBV18 and TRBJ1-2, with 9 bases that match TRBD1. The CDR3 runs 16 residues. Germline CDR1 is KGHSH and CDR2 is LQKENI. V was pared by 0 bases and J by 4 bases, with 6 bases of the junction left unmatched. This CDR3 reads CASSPPTGGSVYGYTF. The CDR3, as DNA: TGTGCCAGCTCACCACCGACAGGGGGAAGTGTCTATGGCTACACCTTC.

The rearrangement links TRBV7-9 to TRBJ2-3; tentatively, D is TRBD2 (5 bases). The CDR3 extends over 14 amino acids. Trimming left V 2 bases short and J 2 bases short, with 8 bases between. Germline CDR1 is SEHNR and CDR2 is FQNEAQ (reference sequence). The CDR3 nucleotides read TGTGCCAGCAGCTTACGCGGGCTCACAGATACGCAGTATTTT. Amino acids: CASSLRGLTDTQYF.

V and J are TRBV7-3 and TRBJ1-2; 10 bases are a match to TRBD1. CDR1 and CDR2 (germline): SGHTA, FQGTGA. The CDR3 sequence is 13 residues long. The V and J ends lost 5 bases and 10 bases, in that order; junction bases with no gene match: 7. The DNA for the CDR3 is TGTGCCAGCAGCCCCGGGACAGGGGATTTCTACACCTTC. Its protein is CASSPGTGDFYTF.

The chain combines TRBV6-2 or TRBV6-3 with TRBJ2-7; D is uncertain. The CDR3 is 15 residues long. Germline V gene sequence: CDR1 MNHEY, CDR2 SVGEGT. V lost 2 bases to trimming and J lost 5 bases, with 16 bases between them. The chain's CDR3 is CASSYRHGQGNEQYF. Written as DNA, the CDR3 is TGTGCCAGCAGTTACCGACACGGCCAAGGTAACGAGCAGTACTTC.

The rearrangement joins TRBV19 to TRBJ1-6, with D perhaps TRBD1 (6 bases). The germline V and J ends were trimmed by 3 bases and 6 bases, with 18 bases remaining between them. The CDR3 is 17 amino acids. Germline V gene data show CDR1 as LNHDA and CDR2 as SQIVND (reference sequence). CDR3 DNA: TGTGCCAGTAGTATCGGGGCAGGGGAATTCTCTAATTCACCCCTCCACTTT. Encoded protein: CASSIGAGEFSNSPLHF.

The gene calls are TRBV19 and TRBJ1-5, with 7 bases aligning to TRBD1. CDR3 length equals 13 residues. Germline V gene sequence: CDR1 LNHDA, CDR2 SQIVND (reference sequence). V shed 5 bases and J 7 bases; nucleotides not matched to a gene: 5. CDR3 DNA sequence: TGTGCCAGTAGTCACAAGGGGGCGCAGCCCCAGCATTTT. Translated, it gives CASSHKGAQPQHF.

This chain connects TRBV12-3 or TRBV12-4 to TRBJ2-7; a possible D gene is TRBD2 (5 bases). The CDR3 runs 13 residues. The ends were cut back, 6 bases at V and 0 bases at J, with 9 bases in the middle. The CDR3 loop reads CASRLTTSYEQYF. Written as DNA, the CDR3 is TGTGCCAGCAGGTTGACTACCTCCTACGAGCAGTACTTC.

In DNA, the CDR3 is TGTGCCACCAGCAGGGACAGGGCGGGCAATGAGCAGTTCTTC. Translation gives CATSRDRAGNEQFF. The rearrangement links TRBV15 to TRBJ2-1; 8 positions agree with TRBD1. The CDR3 runs to 14 residues. Germline V lookup: CDR1 LNHNV, CDR2 YYDKDF (reference sequence). After removal of 3 bases from V and 6 bases from J, the junction contained 4 bases not matched to a gene.

The genes are TRBV19 and TRBJ1-2; 9 bases are a match to TRBD1. The CDR3 sequence is 13 residues long. The J segment lost 8 bases and the V segment lost 7 bases, leaving 8 bases of the junction unmatched. Germline V gene data show CDR1 as LNHDA and CDR2 as SQIVND (reference sequence). In nucleotides, the CDR3 is TGTGCCAGTACAACAGGGGGCTTTGGAGGCTACACCTTC. Its translation: CASTTGGFGGYTF.

This clone was recorded only once. The rearrangement uses TRBV7-3 and TRBJ1-1; D not certain. V shed 2 bases and J shed 4 bases, with 8 bases lying between them. This CDR3 comprises 13 residues. Germline assignment: CDR1 SGHTA and CDR2 FQGTGA. Here the CDR3 DNA reads TGTGCCAGCAGCTTAGACCCGGGCACTGAAGCTTTCTTT. It encodes CASSLDPGTEAFF.

The rearrangement links TRBV7-9 to TRBJ1-2; 8 nucleotides align to TRBD1. In germline, CDR1 is SEHNR, CDR2 FQNEAQ (reference sequence). V dropped 1 base and J dropped 8; count of bases not matched to a gene: 6. There are 14 residues in the CDR3. The CDR3 region is CASSLGTGKTGYTF. The CDR3 nucleotides read TGTGCCAGCAGCTTAGGGACAGGGAAAACGGGCTACACCTTC.

CDR3 sequence reads: CASTWWPGAPTGELFF. The CDR3, as DNA: TGCGCCAGCACCTGGTGGCCAGGGGCGCCGACCGGGGAGCTGTTTTTT. This chain connects TRBV5-1 to TRBJ2-2, with D perhaps TRBD1 (6 bases). The length of the CDR3 is 16 residues. Germline lookup yields CDR1 SGHRS and CDR2 YFSETQ. Deletions cut 6 bases from V and 5 bases from J, with 20 bases between.